This TCR beta chain was observed in a study of shared clonotypes between healthy human individuals. General observations from the study: Sampling covered nothing but blood. Tissue TCR repertoires likely differ from those found in blood. Of the naive CD4 clonotypes, around 4.8% were shared across several donors.

Recent vaccinations or acute infections were absent in the healthy HIV-negative adult donors. At a deep level, the assay was run. TCRdb's copy holds only in-frame clones and misses some; the assay was immunoSEQ multiplex PCR. The sample carries 2 million to 2.5 million clones, 80% to 95% recorded once. CDR3 size: 15 residues. J lost 9 bases, V lost 10 bases, and 10 bases had no gene match. Germline-derived CDR1 and CDR2 are WNHNN and SYGVQD (reference sequence). Concerning this clone: Its matching antigen is unknown.

This receptor was identified in a man aged 18 to 29 in good health. Some clones in this sample may be carry-over from other donors' samples. The chain couples TRBV10-1 to TRBJ2-1; 15 positions agree with TRBD2. What was sequenced was naive CD4+ T cells from PBMCs. Subset of the sample: CD45RA+ positively selected. CDR3 coding DNA: TGCGCCACCTCAGGGACTAGCGGGAGGTCCGCTGAGCAGTTCTTC. Amino acids: CATSGTSGRSAEQFF.